This T cell receptor (beta chain) appears in the sequencing data of a study of regulatory T cells in long-lasting Graves disease. To make TCR beta libraries, researchers used iRepertoire HTBI primers and Arm-PCR of CDR3 regions. In TCRdb, the multiplex PCR reads were re-called with MiXCR into one record per CDR3 protein. Of about 420,000 distinct CDR3 sequences in the sample, roughly 15% are singletons; the top ten hold 23%. Indicated time point: newly diagnosed GD, antithyroid drugs for less than 3 months. Making the TCR library involved RNA that had been extracted from PBMCs. Losses at the gene ends were 0 bases for V and 3 bases for J; bases not matched to a gene: 14. The germline V gene has CDR1 SGHDN and CDR2 FVKESK. The CDR3 loop spans 19 amino acids. This clonotype was seen a few times. What it binds is not known. Overall study results and limits: With 2,500 to 3,500 shared public clonotypes, persistent patients exceeded new patients, who shared over 950. Having few samples may have compromised the accuracy. Those with persistent Graves' had less TCR diversity than newly diagnosed patients.

These data were likewise used in another study, on T cells in Graves' hyperthyroidism and ophthalmopathy. That report notes: Exclusion criteria comprised uncontrolled infection, other autoimmune disease, pregnancy or lactation.

The receptor comes from a woman younger than 30 with Graves disease. The material was peripheral blood mononuclear cells (PBMCs), obtained at new diagnosis, from a patient treated with antithyroid drugs. The chain carries TRBV14 and TRBJ2-1; TRBD2 aligns across 7 bases. The CDR3 here is CASSQERGRTGGDYNEQFF. CDR3 bases: TGTGCCAGCAGCCAAGAGAGGGGTAGGACGGGAGGAGACTACAATGAGCAGTTCTTC.